The source of this T cell receptor (beta chain) is a study of blood T cells in healthy people across ages. The authors ran a second PCR of roughly 7 to 11 cycles using a sample-barcoded 5' primer and a J-beta primer mix. TCRdb analysed the 5' RACE reads with MiXCR anew, one entry per CDR3 protein. Of 1,500,000 or so distinct CDR3 sequences listed, approximately 43% were seen once; the top ten hold over 3.5%. The CDR3 contains 14 residues. Germline-derived CDR1 and CDR2 are SGDLS and YYNGEE. V lost 2 bases to trimming and J lost 5 bases, with 13 bases between them. This clonotype showed up just a few times.

The specimen was blood. The chain links TRBV9 to TRBJ2-5, with D possibly being TRBD1 (6 bases). The TCR comes from a young woman in good health. CDR3 region: CASSVRDNWETQYF. The CDR3 DNA is TGTGCCAGCAGCGTCCGGGACAATTGGGAGACCCAGTACTTC. The whole variable domain, filled in from reference TRBV9 and TRBJ2-5, reads DSGVTQTPKHLITATGQRVTLRCSPRSGDLSVYWYQQSLDQGLQFLIQYYNGEERAKGNILERFSAQQFPDLHSELNLSSLELGDSALYFCASSVRDNWETQYFGPGTRLLVL.